This T cell receptor beta chain comes out of a study of brain T cells in children with intractable seizures. About this clone itself: Its antigen remains unknown.

Using immunoSEQ multiplex PCR, the repertoire was profiled, and TCRdb retains in-frame clones only, with some absent. The sample includes hundreds of thousands of clones, approximately 93% of them seen just once. Study-level results: Clones missing pre-surgery may reflect undersampling of that blood sample.

CDR1 and CDR2 from the germline V gene are MNHNY and SVGAGI (reference sequence). CDR3 size: 13 residues. With V trimmed by 8 bases and J by 4 bases, 3 bases remained unmatched. Stated time point: blood from clinic visit 5 months post-surgery; TSC patient then seizure free. J is TRBJ2-3 and V is TRBV6-6, with TRBD2 matching over 10 bases. This clonotype was obtained from a boy under two years old with tuberous sclerosis and intractable seizures. Sequencing used peripheral blood, obtained roughly 5 months after surgery. The CDR3 region is CASGLAGADTQYF. CDR3 coding DNA: TGTGCCAGCGGGCTAGCGGGGGCAGATACGCAGTATTTT.